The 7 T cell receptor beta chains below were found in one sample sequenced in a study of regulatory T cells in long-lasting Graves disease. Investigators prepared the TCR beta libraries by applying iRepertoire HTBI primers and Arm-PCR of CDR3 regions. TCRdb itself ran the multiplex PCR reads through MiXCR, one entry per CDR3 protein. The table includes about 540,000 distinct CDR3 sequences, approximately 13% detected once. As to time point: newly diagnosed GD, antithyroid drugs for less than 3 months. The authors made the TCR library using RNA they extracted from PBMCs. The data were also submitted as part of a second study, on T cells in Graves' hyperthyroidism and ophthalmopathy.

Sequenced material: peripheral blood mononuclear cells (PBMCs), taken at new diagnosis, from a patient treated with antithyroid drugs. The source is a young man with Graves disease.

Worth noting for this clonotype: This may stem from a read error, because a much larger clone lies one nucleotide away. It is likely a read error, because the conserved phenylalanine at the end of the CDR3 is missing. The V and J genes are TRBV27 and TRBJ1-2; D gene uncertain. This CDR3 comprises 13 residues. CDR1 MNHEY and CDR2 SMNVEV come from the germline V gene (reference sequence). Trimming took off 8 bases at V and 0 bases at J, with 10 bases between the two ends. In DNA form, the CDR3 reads TGTGCCAGCTCCCGGGGATCTAACTATGGCTACACCCTC. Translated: CASSRGSNYGYTL.

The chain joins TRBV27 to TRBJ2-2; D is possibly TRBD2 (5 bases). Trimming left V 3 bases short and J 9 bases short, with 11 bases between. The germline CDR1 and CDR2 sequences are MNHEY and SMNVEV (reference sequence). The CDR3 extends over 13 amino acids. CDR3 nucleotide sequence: TGTGCCAGCAGTTTCTCTCGGGATCGGGAGCTGTTTTTT. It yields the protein CASSFSRDRELFF.

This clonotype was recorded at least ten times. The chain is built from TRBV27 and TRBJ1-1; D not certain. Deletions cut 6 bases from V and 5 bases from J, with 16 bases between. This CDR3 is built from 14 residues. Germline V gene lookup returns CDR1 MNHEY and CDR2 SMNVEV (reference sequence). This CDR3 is CASSLGRLMTEAFF. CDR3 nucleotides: TGTGCCAGCAGCCTCGGACGATTAATGACTGAAGCTTTCTTT.

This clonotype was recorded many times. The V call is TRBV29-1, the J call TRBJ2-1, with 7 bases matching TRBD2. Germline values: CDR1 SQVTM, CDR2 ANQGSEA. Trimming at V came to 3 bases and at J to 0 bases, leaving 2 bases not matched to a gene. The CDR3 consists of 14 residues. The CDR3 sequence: CSVDGGSSYNEQFF. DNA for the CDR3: TGCAGCGTTGATGGCGGGAGCTCCTACAATGAGCAGTTCTTC.

The CDR3, as DNA: TGCAGTGCTAGAGATCCTAAACAGGGACGAGGGGAGACCCAGTACTTC. Translation gives CSARDPKQGRGETQYF. The V and J genes are TRBV20-1 and TRBJ2-5, with a possible D match to TRBD1 (6 bases). V was pared by 0 bases and J by 5 bases, with 19 bases between. CDR1 is DFQATT and CDR2 is SNEGSKA in the germline V gene (reference sequence). The CDR3 has 16 amino acids.

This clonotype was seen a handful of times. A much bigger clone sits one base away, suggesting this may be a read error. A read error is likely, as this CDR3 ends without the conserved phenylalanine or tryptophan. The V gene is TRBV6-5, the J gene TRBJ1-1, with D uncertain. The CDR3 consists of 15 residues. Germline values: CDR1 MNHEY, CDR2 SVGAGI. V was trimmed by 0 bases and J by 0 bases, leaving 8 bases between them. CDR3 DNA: TGTGCCAGCAGTTACTCGACCGGCATGAACACTGAAGCTTTCCTT. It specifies CASSYSTGMNTEAFL.

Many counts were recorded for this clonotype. The CDR3 loop reads CASSGLARTSGTPEQYF. CDR3 sequence (DNA): TGTGCCAGCAGTGGCCTCGCCAGGACTAGCGGGACTCCAGAGCAGTACTTC. The V call is TRBV2, the J call TRBJ2-7, with TRBD2 matching over 12 bases. CDR1 is SNHLY, CDR2 FYNNEI, per germline. Losses at the gene ends were 4 bases for V and 7 bases for J; bases not matched to a gene: 14. The CDR3 spans 17 residues. Using reference TRBV2 and TRBJ2-7 for the parts outside the CDR3, the full variable domain is EPEVTQTPSHQVTQMGQEVILRCVPISNHLYFYWYRQILGQKVEFLVSFYNNEISEKSEIFDDQFSVERPDGSNFTLKIRSTKLEDSAMYFCASSGLARTSGTPEQYFGPGTRLTVT.